This entry lists 19 T cell receptor beta chains sequenced from one sample in a study of T-cell memory formation after mild COVID-19. TCRdb reprocessed the 5' RACE reads via MiXCR and lists one record per CDR3 protein. The sample includes around 320,000 distinct CDR3 sequences, around 28% of them seen just once. Source material: PBMCs or a T cell subset sorted from them (not recorded which). The receptors were sampled from an adult woman who had mild COVID-19 (a few samples of this study predate the infection). Cell type and time point are not known.

The chain carries TRBV5-1 and TRBJ1-1; D unresolved. CDR3 length equals 18 residues. With 0 bases removed from V and 4 bases from J, the gap between germline ends came to 22 bases. CDR1 and CDR2 from the germline V gene are SGHRS and YFSETQ. The CDR3 region is CASSLEGGPPSRLTEAFF. The DNA for the CDR3 is TGCGCCAGCAGCTTGGAGGGCGGGCCCCCATCGCGGCTCACTGAAGCTTTCTTT. Drawing the rest from reference TRBV5-1 and TRBJ1-1, the complete variable domain is KAGVTQTPRYLIKTRGQQVTLSCSPISGHRSVSWYQQTPGQGLQFLFEYFSETQRNKGNFPGRFSGRQFSNSRSEMNVSTLELGDSALYLCASSLEGGPPSRLTEAFFGQGTRLTVV.

This sequence joins TRBV12-3 or TRBV12-4 and TRBJ2-1, with 11 bases aligning to TRBD2. The trim removed 7 bases at V and 3 bases at J, leaving 5 bases unmatched. CDR3 length: 15 residues. In DNA form, the CDR3 reads TGTGCCAGCAACGACGGGACTAGCGGCTACAATGAGCAGTTCTTC. Translation gives CASNDGTSGYNEQFF.

V is TRBV30 and J is TRBJ1-1; D call uncertain. Trimming stripped 0 bases from V and 1 base from J, with 6 bases between. Germline V lookup: CDR1 GTSNPN, CDR2 SVGIG (reference sequence). This CDR3 spans 13 amino acids. DNA for the CDR3: TGTGCCTGGAGTGTAAAGCCGAACACTGAAGCTTTCTTT. Protein product: CAWSVKPNTEAFF.

This clonotype appeared a few times. The V call is TRBV3-1, the J call TRBJ2-5; no clear D gene. The CDR3 has 16 amino acids. V was trimmed by 0 bases and J by 5 bases, leaving 16 bases between them. CDR1 is LGHDT and CDR2 is YNNKEL in the germline V gene (reference sequence). CDR3 sequence (DNA): TGTGCCAGCAGCCAAGATCGGAGTAGTAATGGTGAGACCCAGTACTTC. This encodes CASSQDRSSNGETQYF.

This clonotype was counted between two and nine times. The gene calls are TRBV12-3 or TRBV12-4 and TRBJ2-1, with 8 nucleotides matching TRBD2. V dropped 6 bases and J dropped 2; count of bases not matched to a gene: 6. The CDR3 has 15 residues. The CDR3 bases are TGTGCCAGCAGCTCCAGACTAGCGCCCTACAATGAGCAGTTCTTC. This codes for CASSSRLAPYNEQFF.

This chain connects TRBV20-1 to TRBJ2-5; the D gene is possibly TRBD2 (6 bases). The ends were cut back, 6 bases at V and 1 base at J, with 9 bases in the middle. Germline CDR1 and CDR2: DFQATT and SNEGSKA (reference sequence). The CDR3 runs 12 residues. CDR3 DNA: TGCAGTGCACCGGGACTCCAAGAGACCCAGTACTTC. This translates into CSAPGLQETQYF.

This sequence joins TRBV29-1 and TRBJ1-1; D not resolved. From germline, CDR1 is SQVTM and CDR2 ANQGSEA. This CDR3 is 13 amino acids long. The V and J ends lost 3 bases and 4 bases respectively, with 12 bases between them. The CDR3, as DNA: TGCAGCGTTGAGAGGTCCCAAGGCACTGAAGCTTTCTTT. Protein product: CSVERSQGTEAFF. Supplemented by reference TRBV29-1 and TRBJ1-1, the full variable domain reads SAVISQKPSRDICQRGTSLTIQCQVDSQVTMMFWYRQQPGQSLTLIATANQGSEATYESGFVIDKFPISRPNLTFSTLTVSNMSPEDSSIYLCSVERSQGTEAFFGQGTRLTVV.

The chain is built from TRBV6-2 or TRBV6-3 and TRBJ1-6; no definite D call. Germline lookup yields CDR1 MNHEY and CDR2 SVGEGT. The CDR3 contains 13 residues. Trimming removed 11 bases from V and 7 bases from J, with 15 bases in between. The CDR3 DNA follows: TGTGCCGGGCGGCGGGCCTTAAATTCACCCCTCCACTTT. It specifies CAGRRALNSPLHF.

CDR3 DNA: TGTGCCAGCAGCGCCCCGGACAGGGAAGACGAGCAGTACTTC. Encoded protein: CASSAPDREDEQYF. The chain joins TRBV9 to TRBJ2-7; 8 nucleotides line up with TRBD1. V shed 3 bases and J 5 bases; nucleotides not matched to a gene: 7. Per germline, CDR1 SGDLS and CDR2 YYNGEE. The CDR3 extends over 14 amino acids. Full variable domain (outside the CDR3, taken from reference TRBV9 and TRBJ2-7): DSGVTQTPKHLITATGQRVTLRCSPRSGDLSVYWYQQSLDQGLQFLIQYYNGEERAKGNILERFSAQQFPDLHSELNLSSLELGDSALYFCASSAPDREDEQYFGPGTRLTVT.

The gene calls are TRBV12-3 or TRBV12-4 and TRBJ2-3; tentatively, D is TRBD1 (6 bases). Trimming shortened V by 7 bases and J by 2 bases, and 13 bases separated the two germline ends. The CDR3 loop spans 14 amino acids. The CDR3 is CASTPRGYTDTQYF. CDR3 nucleotide sequence: TGTGCCAGCACCCCTAGGGGGTACACAGATACGCAGTATTTT.

The rearrangement uses TRBV11-2 and TRBJ2-3, with D perhaps matching TRBD1 or TRBD2 (6 bases each). Germline V CDR1 and CDR2: SGHAT, FQNNGV. CDR3 size: 15 residues. The germline V and J ends were trimmed by 5 bases and 2 bases, with 14 bases remaining between them. This CDR3 is CASSIRGLHTDTQYF. CDR3 nucleotides: TGTGCCAGCAGCATCCGGGGGCTCCACACAGATACGCAGTATTTT.

In this sample, this clonotype turned up a few times. The chain is built from TRBV5-1 and TRBJ2-3; D not resolved. Germline CDR1 is SGHRS and CDR2 is YFSETQ. This CDR3 region has 15 residues. V was shortened by 0 bases and J by 4 bases, with 12 bases between the two germline ends. CDR3 DNA sequence: TGCGCCAGCAGCTTGGCAATAGGTCGAGCAGATACGCAGTATTTT. Protein sequence: CASSLAIGRADTQYF.

The chain combines TRBV5-1 with TRBJ1-1, with 11 bases identical to TRBD1. Per germline, CDR1 SGHRS and CDR2 YFSETQ. This CDR3 has 15 amino acids. After removal of 3 bases from V and 3 bases from J, the junction contained 4 bases not matched to a gene. CDR3 nucleotide sequence: TGCGCCAGCAGCTCCGTGGGACAGGGGGACACTGAAGCTTTCTTT. It specifies CASSSVGQGDTEAFF.

The chain couples TRBV5-1 to TRBJ2-5, with 12 bases lining up with TRBD2. V lost 4 bases, J lost 2 bases, and 6 bases stayed unmatched. Germline CDR1 reads SGHRS; CDR2 reads YFSETQ. The CDR3 has 16 residues. The CDR3 reads CASSPGLAGSQETQYF. The DNA of the CDR3 is TGCGCCAGCAGCCCTGGACTAGCGGGATCACAAGAGACCCAGTACTTC.

The sample holds a few counts of this clonotype. This rearrangement joins TRBV7-2 to TRBJ1-1, with TRBD1 matching 12 bases. Germline trimming cut 6 bases from V and 9 bases from J; bases unmatched to any gene: 8. Per germline, CDR1 SGHTA and CDR2 FQGNSA. This CDR3 is built from 14 residues. The CDR3 loop reads CASRSPGQGAKAFF. CDR3 coding DNA: TGTGCCAGCAGGTCGCCGGGACAGGGGGCTAAAGCTTTCTTT.

This clonotype was picked up a small number of times. The chain is built from TRBV4-2 and TRBJ1-2; D is unclear. The ends were cut back, 2 bases at V and 7 bases at J, with 17 bases in the middle. The CDR3 runs to 15 residues. CDR1 and CDR2 from the germline V gene are LGHNA and YNFKEQ. The CDR3 DNA reads TGTGCCAGCAGCCAACAATTTGACGGGCAGGCTGGCTACACCTTC. Its protein product is CASSQQFDGQAGYTF.

This sequence joins TRBV12-3 or TRBV12-4 and TRBJ2-1; 13 bases align to TRBD2. The CDR3 length is 17 residues. The J segment lost 8 bases and the V segment lost 4 bases, leaving 11 bases of the junction unmatched. CDR3 residues: CASSSDPGLAGWDEQFF. As DNA, the CDR3 is TGTGCCAGCAGTTCCGACCCGGGACTAGCGGGGTGGGATGAGCAGTTCTTC.

This clonotype was counted a few times. The rearrangement links TRBV7-6 to TRBJ2-1, with unresolved D. The V and J ends lost 4 bases and 0 bases respectively, with 10 bases between them. Germline CDR1 reads SGHVS; CDR2 reads FNYEAQ. The CDR3 is 15 residues long. This CDR3 is CASSSDDSSYNEQFF. As DNA, the CDR3 is TGTGCCAGCAGCTCCGACGATAGCTCCTACAATGAGCAGTTCTTC. Variable domain in full (rest from reference TRBV7-6 and TRBJ2-1): GAGVSQSPRYKVTKRGQDVALRCDPISGHVSLYWYRQALGQGPEFLTYFNYEAQQDKSGLPNDRFSAERPEGSISTLTIQRTEQRDSAMYRCASSSDDSSYNEQFFGPGTRLTVL.

The rearrangement uses TRBV5-5 and TRBJ2-3; D perhaps matches TRBD1 (5 bases). This CDR3 comprises 16 residues. Deletions cut 0 bases from V and 0 bases from J, with 11 bases between. The germline V gene has CDR1 SGHKS and CDR2 YYEKEE (reference sequence). CDR3 bases: TGTGCCAGCAGCTTGGTAGGGGCTGAGAGCACAGATACGCAGTATTTT. Protein sequence: CASSLVGAESTDTQYF. The full variable domain, rest sourced from reference TRBV5-5 and TRBJ2-3, is DAGVTQSPTHLIKTRGQQVTLRCSPISGHKSVSWYQQVLGQGPQFIFQYYEKEERGRGNFPDRFSARQFPNYSSELNVNALLLGDSALYLCASSLVGAESTDTQYFGPGTRLTVL.